This T cell receptor beta chain appears in the sequencing data of a study of response to subunit inactivated influenza vaccine. TCRdb processed the RT-PCR reads anew with MiXCR; each CDR3 protein has one entry. The sample includes 300,000 to 350,000 distinct CDR3 sequences, around 22% of them seen just once. Germline trimming cut 5 bases from V and 2 bases from J; bases unmatched to any gene: 2. This CDR3 is 13 amino acids long. Per the germline V gene, CDR1 is SGHTA and CDR2 is FQGNSA. The chain combines TRBV7-2 with TRBJ2-5; 7 bases are shared with TRBD1. The sample consisted of PBMCs from blood, taken approximately 20 months after vaccination. This TCR was recovered from a man aged 50 to 69 who received an inactivated influenza vaccine. In DNA, the CDR3 is TGTGCCAGCAGCCGGGGACAGCAAGAGACCCAGTACTTC. Translation: CASSRGQQETQYF.